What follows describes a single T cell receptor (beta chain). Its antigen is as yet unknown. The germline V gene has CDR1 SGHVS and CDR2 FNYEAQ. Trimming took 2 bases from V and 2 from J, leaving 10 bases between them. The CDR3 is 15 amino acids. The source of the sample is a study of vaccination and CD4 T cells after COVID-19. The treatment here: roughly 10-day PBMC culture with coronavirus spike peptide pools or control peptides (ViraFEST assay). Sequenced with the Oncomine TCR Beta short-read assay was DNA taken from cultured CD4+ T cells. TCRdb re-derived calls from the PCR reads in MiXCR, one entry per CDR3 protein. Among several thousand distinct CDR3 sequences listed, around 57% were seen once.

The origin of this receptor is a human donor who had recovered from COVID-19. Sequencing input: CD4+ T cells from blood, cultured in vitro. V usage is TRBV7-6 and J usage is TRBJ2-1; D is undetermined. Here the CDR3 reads CASSLRPNTYNEQFF. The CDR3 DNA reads TGTGCCAGCAGCTTAAGACCGAACACCTACAATGAGCAGTTCTTC.